The following is a TCR beta chain sequence with its context. Its antigen is still unknown. Positive CCR7 selection of CD45RO-negative cells yielded the naive CD8 cells, and terminally differentiated effector memory CD45RA+ cells were excluded. This specimen belongs to a study of shared clonotypes between healthy human individuals. Deep-level settings were used for running the assay. Generated by immunoSEQ multiplex PCR, the TCRdb table keeps only in-frame clones and is missing some. The table has roughly 550,000 clones, 95% seen once. J was trimmed by 6 bases and V by 4 bases; bases with no gene match: 8. Germline V gives CDR1 MGHRA, CDR2 YSYEKL. This CDR3 has 15 residues. Study results and caveats: Deeper or shallower sequencing was expected to change how clonotypes are shared among donors. In several donors, approximately 5% of naive CD4 clonotypes appeared in common. Non-shared clonotypes displayed generation probabilities falling below those of clonotypes present in all four donors.

Sequencing was done on a sample of naive CD8+ T cells sorted from blood. This chain uses TRBV4-1 with TRBJ2-3, with 9 bases that match TRBD2. The TCR originated in a woman aged 25 to 39 in good health. In DNA form, the CDR3 reads TGCGCCAGCAGCCTGACTAGCGGCCAGAGGGATACGCAGTATTTT. It yields the protein CASSLTSGQRDTQYF.